This TCR beta chain derives from a study of vaccination and CD4 T cells after COVID-19. On the study more broadly: Six men and four women formed the convalescents, two being Hispanic.

The sample's treatment: roughly 10-day PBMC culture with coronavirus spike peptide pools or control peptides (ViraFEST assay). An Oncomine TCR Beta short-read assay was used to sequence the DNA from cultured CD4+ T cells. TCRdb used MiXCR to reprocess the PCR reads, holding one entry per CDR3 protein. The sample lists under 15,000 distinct CDR3 sequences, about 47% occurring once. Regarding this clonotype: Its specificity is unknown.

This CDR3 spans 17 amino acids. From germline, CDR1 is SGDLS and CDR2 YYNGEE. The trim removed 2 bases at V and 1 base at J, leaving 3 bases unmatched. The chain carries TRBV9 and TRBJ2-3; 14 nucleotides line up with TRBD2. The source of this sequence is a human donor who had recovered from COVID-19. Sequencing used CD4+ T cells from blood, cultured in vitro. The CDR3 DNA sequence: TGTGCCAGCAGCGTTGGACTAGCGGGAGGTGGCACAGATACGCAGTATTTT. As protein: CASSVGLAGGGTDTQYF.